This note documents a single T cell receptor (beta chain) sequence. The data originate from a study of T cell responses to AZD1222 COVID-19 vaccine. Method: immunoSEQ multiplex PCR; TCRdb's copy keeps in-frame clones and lacks some. The sample lists 20,000 to 30,000 clones, around 87% seen once, with 30% to 40% in the top ten. This clonotype originated in an adult who received the AZD1222 COVID-19 vaccine. The sample here was peripheral blood, taken 28 days after the second AZD1222 dose.

The CDR3, as DNA: TGTGCCAGCAGCCCCCCCGGGGCGGGTTTAAAGAATGAGCAGTTCTTC. Residues: CASSPPGAGLKNEQFF. This sequence joins TRBV14 and TRBJ2-1; D is possibly TRBD1 or TRBD2 (5 bases each). Trimming took off 4 bases at V and 7 bases at J, with 20 bases between the two ends. Germline V lookup: CDR1 SGHDN, CDR2 FVKESK. This CDR3 has 16 residues. The full variable domain, rest sourced from reference TRBV14 and TRBJ2-1, is EAGVTQFPSHSVIEKGQTVTLRCDPISGHDNLYWYRRVMGKEIKFLLHFVKESKQDESGMPNNRFLAERTGGTYSTLKVQPAELEDSGVYFCASSPPGAGLKNEQFFGPGTRLTVL.